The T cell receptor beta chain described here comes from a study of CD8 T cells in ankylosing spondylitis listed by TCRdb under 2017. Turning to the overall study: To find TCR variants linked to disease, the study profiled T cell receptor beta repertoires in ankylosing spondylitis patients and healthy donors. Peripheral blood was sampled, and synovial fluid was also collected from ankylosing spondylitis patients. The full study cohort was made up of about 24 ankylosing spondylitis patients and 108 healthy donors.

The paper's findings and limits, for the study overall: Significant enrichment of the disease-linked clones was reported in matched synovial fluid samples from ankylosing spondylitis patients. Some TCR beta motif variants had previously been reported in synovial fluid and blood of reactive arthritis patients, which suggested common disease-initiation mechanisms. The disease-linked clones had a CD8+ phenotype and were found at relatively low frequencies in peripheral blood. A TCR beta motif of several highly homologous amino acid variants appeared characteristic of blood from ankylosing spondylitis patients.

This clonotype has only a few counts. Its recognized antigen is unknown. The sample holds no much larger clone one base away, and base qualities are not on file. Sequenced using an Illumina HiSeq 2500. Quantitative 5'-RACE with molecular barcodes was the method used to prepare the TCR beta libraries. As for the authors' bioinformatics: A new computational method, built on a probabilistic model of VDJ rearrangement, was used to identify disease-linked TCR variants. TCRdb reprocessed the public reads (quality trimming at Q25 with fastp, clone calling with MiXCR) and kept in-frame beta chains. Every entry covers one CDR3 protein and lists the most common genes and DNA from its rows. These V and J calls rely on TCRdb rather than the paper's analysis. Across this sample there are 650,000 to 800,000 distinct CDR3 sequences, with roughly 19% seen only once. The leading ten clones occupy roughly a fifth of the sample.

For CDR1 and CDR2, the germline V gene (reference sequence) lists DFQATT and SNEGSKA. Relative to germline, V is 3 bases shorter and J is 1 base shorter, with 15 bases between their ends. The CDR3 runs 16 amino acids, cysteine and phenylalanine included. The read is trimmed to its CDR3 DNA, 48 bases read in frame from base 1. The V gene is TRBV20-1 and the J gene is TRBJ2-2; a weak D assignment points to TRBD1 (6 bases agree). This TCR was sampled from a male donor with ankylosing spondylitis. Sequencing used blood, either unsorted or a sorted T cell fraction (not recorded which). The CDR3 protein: CSARGAGARNTGELFF. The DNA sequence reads TGCAGTGCTAGGGGTGCAGGGGCCAGGAACACCGGGGAGCTGTTTTTT.